A selection of T cell receptor beta chains follows, all from one sample in a study of blood T cells in healthy people across ages. TCRdb re-called the 5' RACE reads with MiXCR, one entry per CDR3 protein. Of some 1 million distinct CDR3 sequences in the sample, around 45% were seen once. Material: blood. The receptors derive from a woman aged 60-70 years in good health. Both conserved end residues are part of each CDR3. A D gene is named only where the DNA matches it firmly. Clone size, where shown, is once, few, many, or a class for clones that have expanded.

J gene | V gene | clone size | D gene | CDR3 protein | CDR3 DNA
TRBJ1-2 | TRBV27 | - | TRBD1 | CTSSFEGTDRGRRNGYTF | TGTACCAGCAGTTTCGAGGGGACGGACAGGGGGCGCAGGAATGGCTACACCTTC
TRBJ1-2 | TRBV4-1 | - | - | CASSQVLDRNYGYTF | TGCGCCAGCAGCCAAGTTTTGGACAGAAACTATGGCTACACCTTC
TRBJ2-3 | TRBV14 | - | - | CASSHPFGDTQYF | TGTGCCAGCAGCCACCCCTTTGGAGATACGCAGTATTTT
TRBJ2-1 | TRBV20-1 | many | TRBD2 | CSARLAGGYNEQFF | TGCAGTGCTAGACTAGCGGGAGGGTACAATGAGCAGTTCTTC
TRBJ2-1 | TRBV7-2 | - | TRBD2 | CASSLVSSGRINEQFF | TGTGCCAGCAGCTTGGTATCCAGCGGGAGGATCAATGAGCAGTTCTTC
TRBJ2-5 | TRBV5-5 | few | - | CASSLQMARVETQYF | TGTGCCAGCAGCTTGCAAATGGCTAGGGTAGAGACCCAGTACTTC
TRBJ2-7 | TRBV7-6 | - | TRBD1 | CASSFRTGDIEQYF | TGTGCCAGCAGCTTTCGGACAGGGGATATCGAGCAGTACTTC
TRBJ1-1 | TRBV27 | - | - | CASSQGYNEAFF | TGTGCCAGCAGTCAGGGTTATAACGAAGCTTTCTTT
TRBJ2-1 | TRBV20-1 | - | - | CSARYRLRSYNEQFF | TGCAGTGCTAGATATAGGCTCCGCTCCTACAATGAGCAGTTCTTC
TRBJ2-3 | TRBV10-3 | few | - | CAINTGTLPDTQYF | TGTGCCATCAACACCGGGACCTTGCCTGATACGCAGTATTTT
TRBJ2-3 | TRBV28 | - | - | CAIDLASSSTDTQYF | TGTGCCATCGACCTAGCGAGCTCTAGCACAGATACGCAGTATTTT
TRBJ2-5 | TRBV7-9 | - | TRBD2 | CASSLRSGRSQETQYF | TGTGCCAGCAGCTTACGGAGCGGGAGGAGTCAAGAGACCCAGTACTTC
TRBJ2-6 | TRBV6-5 | few | - | CASSYSGGTLVSGANVLTF | TGTGCCAGCAGTTACTCGGGCGGGACGCTAGTCTCTGGGGCCAACGTCCTGACTTTC
TRBJ2-7 | TRBV6-2/TRBV6-3 | few | TRBD2 | CASSYSGLQRGAYEQYF | TGTGCCAGCAGTTACTCGGGGCTCCAGCGGGGTGCCTACGAGCAGTACTTC
TRBJ1-5 | TRBV20-1 | few | - | CSARVSVHSNQPQHF | TGCAGTGCTAGGGTGTCTGTTCATAGCAATCAGCCCCAGCATTTT
TRBJ2-5 | TRBV29-1 | - | - | CSVERFGEQYF | TGCAGCGTTGAAAGGTTCGGTGAGCAGTACTTC
TRBJ2-1 | TRBV7-2 | few | TRBD2 | CASSLMAGGVPYNEQFF | TGTGCCAGCAGCTTAATGGCGGGAGGGGTTCCCTACAATGAGCAGTTCTTC
TRBJ2-1 | TRBV30 | - | TRBD1 | CAFTGGWEQFF | TGTGCCTTCACAGGGGGCTGGGAGCAGTTCTTC
TRBJ2-1 | TRBV2 | - | TRBD1 | CASIGYRDSGRSYNEQFF | TGTGCCAGCATTGGCTACCGGGACAGTGGTCGCTCCTACAATGAGCAGTTCTTC
TRBJ2-7 | TRBV2 | - | TRBD1 | CATTTGGSYEQYF | TGTGCCACTACGACAGGGGGATCCTACGAGCAGTACTTC
TRBJ2-2 | TRBV7-3 | - | - | CASSPVVPVGELFF | TGTGCCAGCAGCCCCGTAGTACCGGTCGGGGAGCTGTTTTTT
TRBJ2-3 | TRBV27 | few | TRBD2 | CASSSTSVGRDTQYF | TGTGCCAGCAGTTCAACTAGCGTTGGGCGAGATACGCAGTATTTT
TRBJ2-5 | TRBV12-5 | - | - | CASGLDRGKTQYF | TGTGCTAGTGGTTTGGATAGGGGGAAGACCCAGTACTTC
TRBJ1-5 | TRBV20-1 | - | - | CSAGIQVGNQPQHF | TGCAGTGCTGGGATACAGGTGGGCAATCAGCCCCAGCATTTT
TRBJ2-7 | TRBV5-1 | few | - | CASSLDQNPSYEQYF | TGCGCCAGCAGCTTGGACCAAAACCCCAGCTACGAGCAGTACTTC
TRBJ2-7 | TRBV12-3/TRBV12-4 | few | - | CASSYGQSYEQYF | TGTGCCAGCAGTTACGGACAGTCCTACGAGCAGTACTTC
TRBJ2-7 | TRBV11-2 | once | TRBD2 | CASSLSSGRNYSYEQYF | TGTGCCAGCAGCTTATCTAGCGGGAGGAACTACTCCTACGAGCAGTACTTC
TRBJ1-1 | TRBV29-1 | - | - | CSAVFSDTEAFF | TGCAGCGCTGTTTTTTCGGACACTGAAGCTTTCTTT
TRBJ2-4 | TRBV24-1 | few | - | CATSDPTGAKNIQYF | TGTGCCACCAGTGACCCGACAGGAGCCAAAAACATTCAGTACTTC
TRBJ2-1 | TRBV4-1 | few | TRBD2 | CASSAGLEDEQFF | TGCGCCAGCAGCGCAGGACTAGAGGATGAGCAGTTCTTC
TRBJ2-7 | TRBV7-2 | - | - | CASSEGWASSYEQYF | TGTGCCAGCAGCGAGGGGTGGGCGAGCTCCTACGAGCAGTACTTC
TRBJ2-3 | TRBV20-1 | - | - | CSAREATDTQYF | TGCAGTGCTAGAGAAGCTACAGATACGCAGTATTTT
TRBJ2-4 | TRBV30 | - | - | CAWSPSTPGSIQYF | TGTGCCTGGAGTCCCTCGACCCCCGGTAGCATTCAGTACTTC
TRBJ2-7 | TRBV7-3 | - | - | CASWAYEQYF | TGTGCCAGCTGGGCCTACGAGCAGTACTTC
TRBJ2-7 | TRBV27 | - | - | CASRSGQGLYEQYF | TGTGCCAGCAGAAGCGGTCAGGGACTCTACGAGCAGTACTTC